This entry lists 27 T cell receptor beta chains sequenced from one sample in a study of patients and donors after allogeneic stem cell transplantation. TCRdb analysed the RT-PCR reads with MiXCR anew, one entry per CDR3 protein. The table records about 960,000 distinct CDR3 sequences, under 20% of them present only once. Sequenced input: blood, either unsorted or a sorted T cell fraction (not recorded which). Receptors originate from a human donor who was either an allogeneic HSCT recipient or a stem cell or donor lymphocyte infusion donor (not recorded which). It is not recorded whose cells these are; they may come from a transplant donor.

The sample holds a few counts of this clonotype. This chain connects TRBV20-1 to TRBJ2-7; TRBD2 matches at 14 bases. The V segment lost 7 bases and the J segment 4 bases; nucleotides outside the gene matches: 0. The CDR3 spans 12 residues. The germline V gene has CDR1 DFQATT and CDR2 SNEGSKA (reference sequence). CDR3 sequence: CSGTSGGYEQYF. Here the CDR3 DNA reads TGCAGTGGGACTAGCGGGGGGTACGAGCAGTACTTC.

There are many counts of this clonotype. J is TRBJ1-5 and V is TRBV5-5, with D possibly matching TRBD1 (6 bases). Germline V CDR1 and CDR2: SGHKS, YYEKEE (reference sequence). The V and J ends lost 2 bases and 3 bases respectively, with 9 bases between them. The CDR3 has 14 residues. CDR3 residues: CASSFGQPNQPQHF. CDR3 coding DNA: TGTGCCAGCAGCTTTGGACAGCCCAATCAGCCCCAGCATTTT.

This clonotype showed up many times. This sequence joins TRBV28 and TRBJ2-7, with 7 bases lining up with TRBD1. In germline, CDR1 is MDHEN, CDR2 SYDVKM. The ends lost 6 bases at V and 2 bases at J; junction bases unmatched: 1. This CDR3 is built from 12 residues. CDR3 amino acids: CASRQGAYEQYF. CDR3 DNA: TGTGCCAGCAGGCAGGGGGCCTACGAGCAGTACTTC. Variable domain in full (rest from reference TRBV28 and TRBJ2-7): DVKVTQSSRYLVKRTGEKVFLECVQDMDHENMFWYRQDPGLGLRLIYFSYDVKMKEKGDIPEGYSVSREKKERFSLILESASTNQTSMYLCASRQGAYEQYFGPGTRLTVT.

This chain links TRBV5-1 with TRBJ2-3, with D perhaps matching TRBD1 or TRBD2 (7 bases each). Germline V gives CDR1 SGHRS, CDR2 YFSETQ. This CDR3 comprises 17 residues. Trimming left V 1 base short and J 4 bases short, with 19 bases between. The DNA for the CDR3 is TGCGCCAGCAGCTTGAGGCCCGGACCAGGGGGGGCAGATACGCAGTATTTT. It yields the protein CASSLRPGPGGADTQYF.

The chain is built from TRBV24-1 and TRBJ2-1; 10 bases align to TRBD2. There are 16 residues in the CDR3. Germline V gene data show CDR1 as KGHDR and CDR2 as SFDVKD. J was trimmed by 3 bases and V by 1 base; bases with no gene match: 2. The CDR3 loop is CATSDFASGSYNEQFF. The DNA for the CDR3 is TGTGCCACCAGTGATTTCGCTAGCGGGAGCTACAATGAGCAGTTCTTC.

This clonotype appeared a few times. The V call is TRBV7-8, the J call TRBJ1-1; D possibly corresponds to TRBD1 (6 bases). CDR1 is SGHVS, CDR2 FQNEAQ, per germline. The ends were cut back, 2 bases at V and 1 base at J, with 14 bases in the middle. The CDR3 has 16 amino acids. The CDR3 region has the DNA TGTGCCAGCAGCTTATTTGGTGAGGGGGGGAACACTGAAGCTTTCTTT. This gives the protein CASSLFGEGGNTEAFF.

The chain recombines TRBV27 with TRBJ1-5; maybe TRBD1 (6 bases). CDR1 is MNHEY and CDR2 is SMNVEV in the germline V gene (reference sequence). V lost 6 bases and J lost 0, with 15 bases in between. The CDR3 has 16 residues. CDR3 sequence: CASSPKDRYSNQPQHF. In DNA, the CDR3 is TGTGCCAGCAGCCCGAAGGACAGATATAGCAATCAGCCCCAGCATTTT.

This clonotype has just a few counts. The chain employs TRBV5-1 and TRBJ2-7; 12 bases are a match to TRBD2. This CDR3 contains 17 residues. The V gene's germline CDR1 is SGHRS and CDR2 YFSETQ. Unmatched junction bases numbered 8, after V lost 4 bases and J lost 0 bases. CDR3 protein: CASSQTSGRVYSYEQYF. CDR3 nucleotide sequence: TGCGCCAGCAGCCAGACTAGCGGGAGAGTCTACTCCTACGAGCAGTACTTC.

This chain links TRBV5-1 with TRBJ2-7, with a possible D match to TRBD1 (5 bases). V lost 2 bases, J lost 0 bases, and 12 bases lay in between. CDR3 length: 15 amino acids. Germline V gene sequence: CDR1 SGHRS, CDR2 YFSETQ. The CDR3 loop is CASSLGVPNSYEQYF. The CDR3 nucleotides are TGCGCCAGCAGCTTAGGGGTCCCAAACTCCTACGAGCAGTACTTC.

This clonotype was counted a few times. CDR3 in amino acids: CASSLTPSVEQFF. The CDR3 DNA is TGTGCCAGCAGCTTAACCCCCTCAGTAGAGCAGTTCTTC. The genes are TRBV5-8 and TRBJ2-1; D is unclear. CDR1 and CDR2 from the germline V gene are SGHTS and YDEGEE. Trimming shortened V by 2 bases and J by 10 bases, and 13 bases separated the two germline ends. The CDR3 runs 13 residues.

The chain recombines TRBV6-5 with TRBJ1-3; 9 bases agree with TRBD1. V trimming: 0 bases; J trimming: 2 bases; junction bases outside the gene matches: 8. Germline V gene lookup returns CDR1 MNHEY and CDR2 SVGAGI. The length of the CDR3 is 18 residues. Here the CDR3 DNA reads TGTGCCAGCAGTTACTCGAGATCCGGGACAGGGCCTGGAAACACCATATATTTT. It encodes CASSYSRSGTGPGNTIYF.

The chain employs TRBV5-1 and TRBJ2-1; D unclear. The CDR3 spans 12 residues. V was trimmed by 2 bases and J by 8 bases, leaving 8 bases between them. Germline lookup yields CDR1 SGHRS and CDR2 YFSETQ. The CDR3 region has the DNA TGCGCCAGCAGCTTAAGAAAAGATGAGCAGTTCTTC. Its protein is CASSLRKDEQFF.

This clonotype was seen a few times. J is TRBJ2-2 and V is TRBV7-3, with 10 bases matching TRBD1. Germline V gene lookup returns CDR1 SGHTA and CDR2 FQGTGA. Trimming removed 0 bases from V and 6 bases from J; junction bases left unmatched: 4. The CDR3 sequence is 16 residues long. CDR3 sequence reads: CASSLTGTGESGELFF. CDR3 coding DNA: TGTGCCAGCAGCTTAACTGGGACAGGGGAGTCCGGGGAGCTGTTTTTT.

V gene TRBV28 combines with J gene TRBJ2-1; D perhaps matches TRBD2 (6 bases). Trimming stripped 3 bases from V and 9 bases from J, with 12 bases between. Germline V gene data show CDR1 as MDHEN and CDR2 as SYDVKM. There are 13 residues in the CDR3. CDR3 bases: TGTGCCAGCAGTTTGCGGGGAGAGGGTGAGCAGTTCTTC. This encodes CASSLRGEGEQFF.

The chain links TRBV10-3 to TRBJ1-2; D gene unclear. The CDR3 runs 15 residues. The ends were cut back, 2 bases at V and 4 bases at J, with 14 bases in the middle. The V gene's germline CDR1 is ENHRY and CDR2 SYGVKD. The CDR3: CAISEKVPRGYGYTF. The CDR3 DNA reads TGTGCCATCAGTGAGAAAGTCCCCCGGGGCTATGGCTACACCTTC.

This clonotype was counted a few times. This sequence joins TRBV5-1 and TRBJ2-1; maybe TRBD1 (5 bases). Germline lookup yields CDR1 SGHRS and CDR2 YFSETQ. CDR3 length equals 19 residues. V lost 0 bases to trimming and J lost 8 bases, with 27 bases between them. CDR3 DNA sequence: TGCGCCAGCAGCTTGGCCCCAACAGGTTCGCGATCTTTTTTCGATGAGCAGTTCTTC. Translated: CASSLAPTGSRSFFDEQFF.

This clonotype was seen many times. V gene TRBV4-3 combines with J gene TRBJ1-2; D not resolved. CDR1 and CDR2 (germline): LGHNA, YSLEER. The ends were cut back, 0 bases at V and 3 bases at J, with 8 bases in the middle. The CDR3 is made up of 14 amino acids. CDR3 DNA: TGCGCCAGCAGCCAAGACACGTCTCACTATGGCTACACCTTC. It encodes CASSQDTSHYGYTF.

This sequence joins TRBV20-1 and TRBJ2-4; unclear D gene. From germline, CDR1 is DFQATT and CDR2 SNEGSKA (reference sequence). The CDR3 has 16 amino acids. V was shortened by 3 bases and J by 1 base, with 16 bases between the two germline ends. DNA of the CDR3: TGCAGTGCTAGTACCGGACCCAATGCCGCCAAAAACATTCAGTACTTC. Protein product: CSASTGPNAAKNIQYF.

The chain couples TRBV6-1 to TRBJ1-4; D remains ambiguous. The ends were cut back, 6 bases at V and 5 bases at J, with 22 bases in the middle. Germline CDR1 MNHNS, CDR2 SASEGT. The CDR3 loop spans 17 amino acids. CDR3 nucleotides: TGTGCCAGCAGCGACCAGGCACTCCGGGAAAGAAATGAAAAACTGTTTTTT. This sequence encodes CASSDQALRERNEKLFF.

This clonotype was detected a few times. This chain connects TRBV20-1 to TRBJ2-5, with 8 bases matching TRBD1. Germline lookup yields CDR1 DFQATT and CDR2 SNEGSKA (reference sequence). With V trimmed by 4 bases and J by 7 bases, 5 bases remained unmatched. The CDR3 extends over 12 amino acids. CDR3 DNA: TGCAGTGCTATGAAACAGGGGGGGACCCAGTACTTC. Translating gives CSAMKQGGTQYF.

This clonotype was observed many times. The V gene is TRBV6-1, the J gene TRBJ2-7; 7 bases line up with TRBD1. This CDR3 has 13 amino acids. The germline gives CDR1 MNHNS, CDR2 SASEGT. The J segment lost 2 bases and the V segment lost 6 bases, leaving 4 bases of the junction unmatched. The CDR3 loop is CASSFGQAYEQYF. The CDR3 DNA sequence: TGTGCCAGCAGCTTTGGACAGGCCTACGAGCAGTACTTC.

This clonotype was counted between two and nine times. The V gene is TRBV29-1, the J gene TRBJ1-1, with D tentatively TRBD1 (5 bases). This CDR3 is 10 amino acids long. Germline CDR1 reads SQVTM; CDR2 reads ANQGSEA. V gave up 7 bases and J gave up 11 bases, with 14 bases separating them. The DNA for the CDR3 is TGCAGCGCTCATCAGGCAGGGGCTTTCTTT. It codes for CSAHQAGAFF.

The chain combines TRBV6-1 with TRBJ1-1, with TRBD1 matching 9 bases. This CDR3 comprises 14 residues. Looked up from germline, CDR1 is MNHNS and CDR2 is SASEGT. V was pared by 5 bases and J by 6 bases, with 7 bases of the junction left unmatched. The CDR3 region is CASSTGTGTSEAFF. CDR3 bases: TGTGCCAGCAGTACCGGGACAGGGACCTCTGAAGCTTTCTTT.

The V gene is TRBV6-2 or TRBV6-3, the J gene TRBJ2-7; unclear D gene. V gave up 8 bases and J gave up 3 bases, with 14 bases separating them. Germline CDR1 and CDR2: MNHEY and SVGEGT. CDR3 length: 13 residues. The chain's CDR3 is CASRGTYFYEQYF. The CDR3 DNA reads as TGTGCCAGCCGCGGCACTTACTTCTACGAGCAGTACTTC.

This clonotype was detected only a few times. J is TRBJ2-2 and V is TRBV9; the D gene is possibly TRBD2 (5 bases). The germline gives CDR1 SGDLS, CDR2 YYNGEE. Trimming stripped 3 bases from V and 6 bases from J, with 18 bases between. This CDR3 spans 16 amino acids. The DNA of the CDR3 is TGTGCCAGCAGCGAATCTCCGGGGAAGGTTCCCGGGGAGCTGTTTTTT. As protein: CASSESPGKVPGELFF.

This clonotype was seen a few times. The chain couples TRBV12-3 or TRBV12-4 to TRBJ2-2; D tentatively reads TRBD1 or TRBD2 (5 bases each). Trimming left V 7 bases short and J 9 bases short, with 12 bases between. The CDR3 extends over 12 amino acids. The CDR3 sequence: CASNRDGRELFF. CDR3 coding DNA: TGTGCCAGCAACCGGGACGGCCGGGAGCTGTTTTTT.

This chain links TRBV29-1 with TRBJ2-3; a weak D match, TRBD2 (5 bases). The CDR3 has 13 residues. Germline V gene data show CDR1 as SQVTM and CDR2 as ANQGSEA. Deletions cut 5 bases from V and 3 bases from J, with 12 bases between. As DNA, the CDR3 is TGCAGCGTTCTGCTAGCTTTAACAGATACGCAGTATTTT. As protein: CSVLLALTDTQYF.